The 25 T cell receptor beta chains below come from one sample, sequenced in a study of a mutant IDH1 vaccine in newly diagnosed glioma (dated by TCRdb to the early 2020s). Libraries were prepared through the immunoSEQ multiplex PCR assay. This is the immuneACCESS table as TCRdb keeps it, with only in-frame sequences that have V and J called. A part of the clones is gone; compared with another copy, unresolved V genes explain less than half, and the rest is unexplained. This sample holds 65,000 to 70,000 clones; approximately 82% were observed only once. The ten largest account for roughly 4.4% of the sample. The time point tag for this specimen amounts to: baseline, week 1 (first vaccination visit). This specimen's treatment or condition label, per the study, means: pre-vaccination baseline after standard-of-care therapy. The input for sequencing was peripheral blood mononuclear cells (PBMCs), taken from a glioma patient treated with radiotherapy, temozolomide or both. These receptors were taken from a woman younger than 30 with glioma. Some clones in this sample may be carry-over from other donors' samples.

V gene TRBV30 combines with J gene TRBJ1-5, with 10 positions matching TRBD1. CDR1 GTSNPN and CDR2 SVGIG come from the germline V gene (reference sequence). The length of the CDR3 is 14 residues. Trimming cost V 3 bases and J 4 bases; bases outside gene matches: 3. The CDR3 bases are TGTGCCTGGAGGGGGGACAGGGGTAATCAGCCCCAGCATTTT. It specifies CAWRGDRGNQPQHF. The full variable domain, with the rest looked up from reference TRBV30 and TRBJ1-5, is SQTIHQWPATLVQPVGSPLSLECTVEGTSNPNLYWYRQAAGRGLQLLFYSVGIGQISSEVPQNLSASRPQDRQFILSSKKLLLSDSGFYLCAWRGDRGNQPQHFGDGTRLSIL.

A single count supports this clone. This sequence joins TRBV19 and TRBJ2-7; D call uncertain. Trimming shortened V by 4 bases and J by 5 bases, and 9 bases separated the two germline ends. This CDR3 contains 12 residues. CDR1 and CDR2 from the germline V gene are LNHDA and SQIVND (reference sequence). The CDR3 DNA reads as TGTGCCAGTAGTAATCAGGCGGACGAGCAGTACTTC. Its translation: CASSNQADEQYF.

V gene TRBV9 combines with J gene TRBJ1-1; TRBD1 is a possible D gene (5 bases). Trimming took off 3 bases at V and 0 bases at J, with 6 bases between the two ends. The CDR3 length is 13 residues. Germline CDR1 and CDR2: SGDLS and YYNGEE. As DNA, the CDR3 is TGTGCCAGCAGCGGAGGGGTGAACACTGAAGCTTTCTTT. Translating gives CASSGGVNTEAFF.

The V and J genes are TRBV7-8 and TRBJ2-7; TRBD1 is a possible D gene (6 bases). The germline CDR1 and CDR2 sequences are SGHVS and FQNEAQ. There are 16 residues in the CDR3. V was pared by 0 bases and J by 3 bases, with 15 bases between. For the CDR3, the DNA is TGTGCCAGCAGCTTAGCGTTCGGACAGACCCTCTACGAGCAGTACTTC. It specifies CASSLAFGQTLYEQYF.

This clone was observed once. The chain uses TRBV5-6 and TRBJ1-6; D may be TRBD1 (6 bases). V shed 6 bases and J shed 7 bases, with 17 bases lying between them. The CDR3 is made up of 15 amino acids. Germline V gene lookup returns CDR1 SGHDT and CDR2 YYEEEE. Here the CDR3 reads CASTGGGTQNSPLHF. The CDR3 nucleotides are TGTGCCAGCACCGGTGGAGGGACACAAAATTCACCCCTCCACTTT.

This chain connects TRBV6-5 to TRBJ1-5, with TRBD1 identical over 8 bases. Trimming took 4 bases from V and 6 from J; bases not matched to a gene: 8. The germline CDR1 and CDR2 sequences are MNHEY and SVGAGI. The CDR3 consists of 15 residues. CDR3 in amino acids: CASSWSGGEGQPQHF. The CDR3 DNA follows: TGTGCCAGCAGTTGGTCAGGGGGCGAGGGTCAGCCCCAGCATTTT.

Only a few counts were recorded for this clone. The rearrangement links TRBV6-6 to TRBJ1-1; 7 bases line up with TRBD1. The CDR3 loop spans 13 amino acids. With 9 bases clipped from V and 0 bases from J, the junction kept 4 bases outside the gene matches. CDR1 and CDR2 (germline): MNHNY, SVGAGI (reference sequence). CDR3 sequence: CASRTGMNTEAFF. The CDR3 DNA is TGTGCCAGTAGGACAGGCATGAACACTGAAGCTTTCTTT.

This sequence joins TRBV9 and TRBJ2-3, with D hard to call. The CDR3 is 13 residues long. Per the germline V gene, CDR1 is SGDLS and CDR2 is YYNGEE. Trimming cost V 4 bases and J 0 bases, with 6 bases left between them. The CDR3 sequence is CASSSYSTDTQYF. CDR3 DNA sequence: TGTGCCAGCAGCTCTTATAGCACAGATACGCAGTATTTT.

The chain has TRBV5-4 and TRBJ1-2; D not resolved. Germline V gene sequence: CDR1 SGHNT, CDR2 YYREEE (reference sequence). This CDR3 contains 16 residues. Trimming stripped 4 bases from V and 1 base from J, with 17 bases between. For the CDR3, the DNA is TGTGCCAGCAGCACTTTCTCCCGACAAGATAACTATGGCTACACCTTC. It is translated as CASSTFSRQDNYGYTF.

The count of this clone is one. V gene TRBV29-1 combines with J gene TRBJ1-3; tentative D call: TRBD1 (5 bases). The germline V gene encodes CDR1 SQVTM and CDR2 ANQGSEA. V lost 8 bases, J lost 10 bases, and 30 bases lay in between. There are 16 residues in the CDR3. The CDR3 bases are TGCAGCCACCCAAGTTCGGGCTTGGGGGTTACAAGGACCATATATTTT. Translating gives CSHPSSGLGVTRTIYF.

V usage is TRBV2 and J usage is TRBJ1-1, with D perhaps TRBD1 (5 bases). Germline loops: CDR1 SNHLY, CDR2 FYNNEI. This CDR3 has 13 residues. Deletions cut 6 bases from V and 1 base from J, with 9 bases between. CDR3 coding DNA: TGTGCCAGCAGCTCGGGGGGGAACACTGAAGCTTTCTTT. It encodes CASSSGGNTEAFF.

This clone has only a few counts. The chain combines TRBV4-1 with TRBJ1-5, with a possible D match to TRBD1 (6 bases). Trimming took off 2 bases at V and 2 bases at J, with 10 bases between the two ends. This CDR3 has 15 amino acids. Looked up from germline, CDR1 is MGHRA and CDR2 is YSYEKL. The CDR3 DNA reads TGCGCCAGCAGCCAACTCTCAGGGGGCAATCAGCCCCAGCATTTT. It codes for CASSQLSGGNQPQHF.

The V gene is TRBV7-8, the J gene TRBJ2-7, with 8 positions matching TRBD2. CDR1 is SGHVS and CDR2 is FQNEAQ in the germline V gene. J gave up 2 bases and V 5 bases, and 8 bases lay outside the gene matches. CDR3 size: 15 residues. The CDR3 reads CASSPREGHTYEQYF. Here the CDR3 DNA reads TGTGCCAGCAGCCCCCGGGAGGGCCACACCTACGAGCAGTACTTC.

The chain combines TRBV7-2 with TRBJ2-5; 13 nucleotides match TRBD2. Looked up from germline, CDR1 is SGHTA and CDR2 is FQGNSA. V lost 2 bases, J lost 7 bases, and 7 bases stayed unmatched. The CDR3 is made up of 16 amino acids. CDR3 region: CASSLRTSGGSGTQYF. The CDR3 region has the DNA TGTGCCAGCAGCTTAAGGACTAGCGGGGGCTCGGGGACCCAGTACTTC.

V gene TRBV6-6 combines with J gene TRBJ1-1; perhaps TRBD1 as D (5 bases). V was trimmed by 5 bases and J by 4 bases, leaving 17 bases between them. CDR3 length: 15 amino acids. Germline V gene lookup returns CDR1 MNHNY and CDR2 SVGAGI (reference sequence). CDR3 sequence: CASSTAGLGGTEAFF. CDR3 nucleotide sequence: TGTGCCAGCAGTACCGCGGGACTCGGAGGCACTGAAGCTTTCTTT.

This clone appeared a single time. V is TRBV28 and J is TRBJ1-5; possible D gene TRBD1, 6 bases. The CDR3 loop spans 13 amino acids. Germline CDR1 is MDHEN and CDR2 is SYDVKM. V was clipped by 6 bases and J by 13 bases, with 19 bases between them. CDR3 region: CASSTAGTYKQHF. The CDR3, as DNA: TGTGCCAGCAGCACCGCCGGGACATATAAGCAGCATTTT.

The chain carries TRBV5-8 and TRBJ1-4, with TRBD1 matching over 7 bases. The V and J ends lost 0 bases and 8 bases, in that order; junction bases with no gene match: 7. The length of the CDR3 is 15 residues. Germline CDR1 is SGHTS and CDR2 is YDEGEE. The CDR3 here is CASSLAAGGNEKLFF. DNA for the CDR3: TGTGCCAGCAGCTTGGCGGCAGGGGGTAACGAAAAACTGTTTTTT.

The chain carries TRBV20-1 and TRBJ2-1, with D possibly being TRBD1 (6 bases). V was trimmed by 6 bases and J by 10 bases, leaving 13 bases between them. Germline lookup yields CDR1 DFQATT and CDR2 SNEGSKA (reference sequence). CDR3 size: 11 residues. The CDR3 protein is CSASQGLEQFF. CDR3 DNA sequence: TGCAGTGCCTCCCAGGGGCTGGAGCAGTTCTTC.

This chain connects TRBV5-4 to TRBJ1-3; D perhaps matches TRBD1 (5 bases). Per germline, CDR1 SGHNT and CDR2 YYREEE (reference sequence). The V gene lost 4 bases and the J gene lost 8 bases, with 13 bases spanning the gap. The CDR3 contains 13 residues. The CDR3 protein is CASSGGNADTIYF. CDR3 coding DNA: TGTGCCAGCAGCGGGGGGAATGCTGACACCATATATTTT.

This chain links TRBV7-9 with TRBJ2-3; 10 bases map to TRBD2. The CDR3 is 16 residues long. Germline CDR1 is SEHNR and CDR2 is FQNEAQ (reference sequence). V dropped 5 bases and J dropped 2; count of bases not matched to a gene: 7. Here the CDR3 DNA reads TGTGCCAGCAGCCGTACCGGGACTAGCGACACAGATACGCAGTATTTT. It yields the protein CASSRTGTSDTDTQYF. Drawing the rest from reference TRBV7-9 and TRBJ2-3, the complete variable domain is DTGVSQNPRHKITKRGQNVTFRCDPISEHNRLYWYRQTLGQGPEFLTYFQNEAQLEKSRLLSDRFSAERPKGSFSTLEIQRTEQGDSAMYLCASSRTGTSDTDTQYFGPGTRLTVL.

V gene TRBV7-9 combines with J gene TRBJ2-3; D might be TRBD2 (6 bases). The V end was cut by 1 base, the J end by 1 base, with 12 bases between. Germline values: CDR1 SEHNR, CDR2 FQNEAQ (reference sequence). The CDR3 is made up of 16 amino acids. DNA for the CDR3: TGTGCCAGCAGCTTAGGGCGGGCTAGCGGCACAGATACGCAGTATTTT. The encoded protein is CASSLGRASGTDTQYF.

V usage is TRBV9 and J usage is TRBJ2-7; 10 positions match TRBD1. The CDR3 sequence is 14 residues long. V shed 4 bases, J shed 3 bases, and the junction held 4 bases outside the gene matches. Per germline, CDR1 SGDLS and CDR2 YYNGEE. The CDR3 coding sequence is TGTGCCAGCAGCCCCCGGGACAGGGGCTACGAGCAGTACTTC. Translation gives CASSPRDRGYEQYF.

The gene calls are TRBV19 and TRBJ2-4, with a possible D match to TRBD1 (5 bases). This CDR3 is built from 16 residues. Germline V gene sequence: CDR1 LNHDA, CDR2 SQIVND (reference sequence). V dropped 3 bases and J dropped 0 bases, with 12 bases sitting between them. This chain's CDR3 is CASSMARQLAKNIQYF. For the CDR3, the DNA is TGTGCCAGTAGTATGGCGAGACAGTTAGCCAAAAACATTCAGTACTTC. The full variable domain, with the rest looked up from reference TRBV19 and TRBJ2-4, is DGGITQSPKYLFRKEGQNVTLSCEQNLNHDAMYWYRQDPGQGLRLIYYSQIVNDFQKGDIAEGYSVSREKKESFPLTVTSAQKNPTAFYLCASSMARQLAKNIQYFGAGTRLSVL.

The V gene is TRBV19, the J gene TRBJ1-1, with TRBD1 identical over 8 bases. V gave up 6 bases and J gave up 3 bases; unmatched junction bases: 9. Germline assignment: CDR1 LNHDA and CDR2 SQIVND (reference sequence). The CDR3 is made up of 15 amino acids. CDR3 residues: CASSPTGGWDTEAFF. Written as DNA, the CDR3 is TGTGCCAGTAGCCCAACAGGGGGGTGGGACACTGAAGCTTTCTTT.

The chain recombines TRBV6-6 with TRBJ2-7, with 7 bases that match TRBD2. Germline lookup yields CDR1 MNHNY and CDR2 SVGAGI (reference sequence). The CDR3 totals 12 residues. Trimming at V came to 11 bases and at J to 0 bases, leaving 4 bases not matched to a gene. CDR3 in amino acids: CASLAGSYEQYF. The CDR3 DNA sequence: TGTGCCTCATTAGCGGGCTCCTACGAGCAGTACTTC.